This T cell receptor beta chain originates from a study of long-term antiretroviral therapy in people with HIV. Study observations and caveats: Clones with expansion before ART led the repertoire at all time points.

CDR1 and CDR2 (germline): MNHNY, SVGAGI (reference sequence). This CDR3 region has 13 residues. The germline V and J ends were trimmed by 8 bases and 3 bases, with 13 bases remaining between them. This was the immunoSEQ v3.0 assay at survey level. Generated by immunoSEQ multiplex PCR, the TCRdb table keeps only in-frame clones and is missing some. The sample contains about 43,000 clones, roughly 86% of which appear only once. The table lists this clone with a count of one. Its antigen is still unknown. At minimum, one pre-ART and two post-ART PBMC samples were obtained from each donor. The sequence was obtained from a woman between 50 and 59 years old with HIV. The V and J genes are TRBV6-6 and TRBJ1-2; D is perhaps TRBD1 (5 bases). Sequencing was performed on unsorted PBMCs, taken 0.1 years before starting antiretroviral therapy. The DNA of the CDR3 is TGTGCCAGCGCGCGGTCGGGGGACTATGGCTACACCTTC. This translates into CASARSGDYGYTF.